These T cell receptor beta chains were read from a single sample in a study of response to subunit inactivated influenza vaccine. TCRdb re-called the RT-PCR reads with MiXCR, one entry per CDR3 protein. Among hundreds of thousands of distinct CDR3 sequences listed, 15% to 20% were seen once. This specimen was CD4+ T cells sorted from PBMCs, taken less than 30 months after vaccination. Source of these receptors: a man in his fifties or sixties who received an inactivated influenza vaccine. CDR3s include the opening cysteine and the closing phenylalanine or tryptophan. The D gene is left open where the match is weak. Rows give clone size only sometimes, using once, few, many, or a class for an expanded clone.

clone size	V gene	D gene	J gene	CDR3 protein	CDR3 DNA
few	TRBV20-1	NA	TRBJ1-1	CSATMTLNTEAFF	TGCAGTGCCACGATGACATTGAACACTGAAGCTTTCTTT
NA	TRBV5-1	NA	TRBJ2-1	CASSQETNPSNEQFF	TGCGCCAGCAGTCAGGAGACTAATCCCTCCAATGAGCAGTTCTTC
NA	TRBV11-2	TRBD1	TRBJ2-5	CASSLGLGDRRYGTQYF	TGTGCCAGCAGCTTAGGATTAGGGGACAGACGTTATGGGACCCAGTACTTC
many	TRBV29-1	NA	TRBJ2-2	CSVEDLRSSNTGELFF	TGCAGCGTTGAAGATCTCAGGTCCTCGAACACCGGGGAGCTGTTTTTT
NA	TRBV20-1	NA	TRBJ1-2	CVTESGGYTF	TGCGTAACGGAATCGGGTGGCTACACCTTC
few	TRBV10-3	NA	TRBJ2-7	CAISDNVKGGTYEQYF	TGTGCCATCAGTGACAACGTCAAGGGGGGTACCTACGAGCAGTACTTC
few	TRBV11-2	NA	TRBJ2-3	CASSTGRADTQYF	TGTGCCAGCAGCACCGGCCGGGCGGATACGCAGTATTTT
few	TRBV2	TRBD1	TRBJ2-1	CASSRQGTVEQFF	TGTGCCAGCAGCAGACAGGGGACGGTTGAGCAGTTCTTC
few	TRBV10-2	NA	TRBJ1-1	CASSESVGGPTEAFF	TGCGCCAGCAGTGAGTCCGTAGGGGGGCCCACTGAAGCTTTCTTT
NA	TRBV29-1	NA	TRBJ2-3	CSDRGSGTDTQYF	TGCAGCGACCGGGGCTCGGGCACAGATACGCAGTATTTT
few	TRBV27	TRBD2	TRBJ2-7	CASSSRLAGVSYEQYF	TGTGCCAGCAGTTCAAGACTAGCGGGGGTATCCTACGAGCAGTACTTC
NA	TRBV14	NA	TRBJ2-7	CASSKSSYEQYF	TGTGCCAGCAGCAAGAGCTCCTACGAGCAGTACTTC
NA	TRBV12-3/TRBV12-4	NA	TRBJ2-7	CASKSLDSYEQYF	TGTGCCAGCAAATCTCTAGATTCCTACGAGCAGTACTTC
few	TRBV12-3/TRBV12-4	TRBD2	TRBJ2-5	CASSTGTSGRASETQYF	TGTGCCAGCAGCACCGGGACTAGCGGGAGGGCGTCGGAGACCCAGTACTTC
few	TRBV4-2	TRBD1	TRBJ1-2	CASSQEDRAANYGYTF	TGTGCCAGCAGCCAAGAGGACAGGGCAGCTAACTATGGCTACACCTTC
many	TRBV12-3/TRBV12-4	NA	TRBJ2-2	CASSLGDLTGELFF	TGTGCCAGCAGTTTAGGAGATCTCACCGGGGAGCTGTTTTTT
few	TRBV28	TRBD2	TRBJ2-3	CASSPAGRTDTQYF	TGTGCCAGCAGTCCCGCCGGGAGGACAGATACGCAGTATTTT
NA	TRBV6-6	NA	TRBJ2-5	CASREDWETQYF	TGTGCCAGCAGGGAAGACTGGGAGACCCAGTACTTC
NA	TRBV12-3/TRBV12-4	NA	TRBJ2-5	CASSSRSQETQYF	TGTGCCAGCAGTTCCCGGTCCCAAGAGACCCAGTACTTC
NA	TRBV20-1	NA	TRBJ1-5	CSAVRSNQPQHF	TGCAGTGCTGTCAGGAGCAATCAGCCCCAGCATTTT
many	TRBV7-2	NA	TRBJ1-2	CASSLAGVGYTF	TGTGCCAGCAGCTTAGCAGGGGTTGGCTACACCTTC
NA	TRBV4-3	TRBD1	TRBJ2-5	CASSQGTGRGETQYF	TGCGCCAGCAGCCAAGGGACAGGGCGGGGAGAGACCCAGTACTTC
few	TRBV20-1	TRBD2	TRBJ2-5	CSAIGLAGDQETQYF	TGCAGTGCTATAGGACTAGCGGGAGACCAAGAGACCCAGTACTTC
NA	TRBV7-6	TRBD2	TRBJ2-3	CASSLARLAGGTDTQYF	TGTGCCAGCAGCTTAGCGCGGCTAGCGGGGGGCACAGATACGCAGTATTTT
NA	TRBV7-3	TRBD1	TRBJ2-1	CASSRSPGQGGDEQFF	TGTGCCAGCAGCCGCAGTCCGGGACAGGGGGGAGATGAGCAGTTCTTC
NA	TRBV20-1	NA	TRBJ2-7	CSANAPGLDSYEQYF	TGCAGTGCTAATGCCCCGGGACTGGACTCCTACGAGCAGTACTTC
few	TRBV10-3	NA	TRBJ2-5	CAISEGSEETQYF	TGTGCCATCAGTGAGGGCAGCGAAGAGACCCAGTACTTC
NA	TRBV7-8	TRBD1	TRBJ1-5	CASSLAGQGTSNQPQHF	TGTGCCAGCAGCTTAGCGGGACAGGGAACTAGCAATCAGCCCCAGCATTTT
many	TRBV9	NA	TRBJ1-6	CASSVGGENSPLHF	TGTGCCAGCAGCGTAGGGGGTGAAAATTCACCCCTCCACTTT
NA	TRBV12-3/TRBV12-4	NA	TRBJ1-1	CARRRGPQEAFF	TGTGCCCGCAGACGAGGACCCCAAGAGGCTTTCTTT
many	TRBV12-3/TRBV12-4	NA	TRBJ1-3	CASSLQGGNTIYF	TGTGCCAGCAGTTTGCAGGGCGGAAACACCATATATTTT
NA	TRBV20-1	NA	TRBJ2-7	CSAREAGQNYEQYF	TGCAGTGCTAGAGAGGCGGGACAGAACTACGAGCAGTACTTC
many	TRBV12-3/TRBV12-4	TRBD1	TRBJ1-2	CASSYTGGSGYTF	TGTGCCAGCAGTTATACAGGGGGCTCTGGCTACACCTTC
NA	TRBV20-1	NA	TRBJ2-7	CSASEPGRRYEQYF	TGCAGTGCTAGCGAGCCAGGGAGACGTTACGAGCAGTACTTC
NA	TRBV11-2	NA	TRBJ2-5	CASTYLETQYF	TGTGCCAGCACCTACCTGGAGACCCAGTACTTC
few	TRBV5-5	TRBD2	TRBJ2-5	CASSYVAGQETQYF	TGTGCCAGCAGCTATGTAGCGGGCCAAGAGACCCAGTACTTC
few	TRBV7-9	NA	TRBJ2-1	CASSPEVASYNEQFF	TGTGCCAGCAGCCCGGAGGTAGCATCCTACAATGAGCAGTTCTTC
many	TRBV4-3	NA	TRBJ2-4	CASSQEPSRNIQYF	TGCGCCAGCAGCCAAGAACCTAGCAGGAACATTCAGTACTTC